This TCR beta chain was sequenced in a study of blood T cell repertoires in COVID-19. Produced via immunoSEQ multiplex PCR; TCRdb's table is partial and in-frame only. Among fewer than 65,000 clones listed, roughly 90% were seen once. Germline V gene data show CDR1 as LGHNA and CDR2 as YSLEER. Trimming left V 0 bases short and J 4 bases short, with 15 bases between. This CDR3 spans 16 amino acids. The TCR was taken from a man in his 60s with acute or convalescent COVID-19. The sequenced sample was peripheral blood. V is TRBV4-3 and J is TRBJ1-2; no clear D gene. CDR3 DNA: TGCGCCAGCAGCCAAGAGTGGGCCCGCCTCGTCTATGGCTACACCTTC. This translates into CASSQEWARLVYGYTF.